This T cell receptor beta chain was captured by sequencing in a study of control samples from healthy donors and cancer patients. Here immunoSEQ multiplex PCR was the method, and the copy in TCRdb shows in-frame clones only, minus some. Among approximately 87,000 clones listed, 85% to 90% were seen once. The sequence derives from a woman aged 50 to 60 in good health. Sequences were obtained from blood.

CDR3 in amino acids: CASSLTGTSGHYEYF. CDR3 nucleotides: TGTGCCAGCAGCTTAACCGGGACTAGCGGGCATTACGAGTACTTC. This chain joins TRBV7-8 and TRBJ2-7, with 12 nucleotides matching TRBD2. Germline assignment: CDR1 SGHVS and CDR2 FQNEAQ. This CDR3 spans 15 amino acids. The junction had 10 bases not matched to a gene; V was cut back by 2 bases and J by 11 bases. Supplemented by reference TRBV7-8 and TRBJ2-7, the full variable domain reads GAGVSQSPRYKVAKRGQDVALRCDPISGHVSLFWYQQALGQGPEFLTYFQNEAQLDKSGLPSDRFFAERPEGSVSTLKIQRTQQEDSAVYLCASSLTGTSGHYEYFGPGTRLTVT.